The T cell receptor beta chain described here comes from a study of blood T cell repertoires in COVID-19. Study in general: PBMCs, B-cell-depleted T cells, or T cells were the source of the cDNA or gDNA that made up the material.

The protocol was immunoSEQ multiplex PCR, while the TCRdb copy is restricted to in-frame clones and leaves out a portion. There are just over 150,000 clones in the sample; approximately 90% occur only once, and more than 2% lies in the top ten. The CDR3 contains 16 residues. Germline V CDR1 and CDR2: LNHDA, SQIVND (reference sequence). The V gene end was trimmed by 3 bases and the J gene end by 2 bases; junction bases not matched to a gene: 3. This rearrangement joins TRBV19 to TRBJ2-3; 12 bases are a match to TRBD2. The clonotype comes from a woman in her seventies with acute or convalescent COVID-19. Sequenced sample: peripheral blood. The CDR3 region is CASSMGLAGFTDTQYF. In DNA, the CDR3 is TGTGCCAGTAGTATGGGACTAGCGGGTTTCACAGATACGCAGTATTTT.